These 10 T cell receptor beta chains originate from one sample sequenced in a study of CD8+ T cells in alopecia areata. Following extraction, RNA underwent reverse transcription to cDNA, which served as the sequencing template. Data came from immunoSEQ multiplex PCR; TCRdb stores just in-frame clones and leaves some out. The sample includes about 120,000 clones, 50% to 55% of them seen just once. Treatment of the sample: oral pan-JAK inhibitor, 5-10 mg twice daily. The sample here was CD4+ T cells sorted from blood, taken at week 4, from a patient treated with tofacitinib. These receptors came from a human donor with alopecia areata.

This clone was found a few times. This CDR3 reads CASSPAGAYYGYTF. In DNA, the CDR3 is TGTGCCAGTAGTCCCGCGGGGGCCTACTATGGCTACACCTTC. The chain has TRBV19 and TRBJ1-2; TRBD1 might be the D (6 bases). The V gene lost 5 bases and the J gene lost 3 bases, with 13 bases spanning the gap. The CDR3 totals 14 residues. Per the germline V gene, CDR1 is LNHDA and CDR2 is SQIVND (reference sequence).

The chain has TRBV6-5 and TRBJ2-7; D ambiguous. Germline-derived CDR1 and CDR2 are MNHEY and SVGAGI. The V end was cut by 5 bases, the J end by 1 base, with 12 bases between. The CDR3 has 14 residues. The CDR3 spells CASSTLGHSYEQYF. In nucleotides, the CDR3 is TGTGCCAGCAGTACCCTGGGCCATTCCTACGAGCAGTACTTC.

This clone was detected only a few times. The chain links TRBV19 to TRBJ1-4; 7 nucleotides agree with TRBD1. This CDR3 region has 16 residues. J lost 3 bases, V lost 6 bases, and 10 bases had no gene match. Germline lookup yields CDR1 LNHDA and CDR2 SQIVND (reference sequence). The CDR3 DNA reads as TGTGCCAGTAGACGGATTACAGGGGTTGCTAATGAAAAACTGTTTTTT. It translates to CASRRITGVANEKLFF. Using reference TRBV19 and TRBJ1-4 for the parts outside the CDR3, the full variable domain is DGGITQSPKYLFRKEGQNVTLSCEQNLNHDAMYWYRQDPGQGLRLIYYSQIVNDFQKGDIAEGYSVSREKKESFPLTVTSAQKNPTAFYLCASRRITGVANEKLFFGSGTQLSVL.

The rearrangement joins TRBV6-4 to TRBJ2-3, with 13 positions matching TRBD2. In germline, CDR1 is MRHNA, CDR2 SNTAGT. The CDR3 consists of 20 residues. V lost 6 bases to trimming and J lost 1 base; unmatched junction nucleotides: 16. DNA of the CDR3: TGTGCCAGCAGCCGGACTAGCGGGGGCCTTGGGATTCTCGGCACAGATACGCAGTATTTT. It is translated as CASSRTSGGLGILGTDTQYF.

The V gene is TRBV2, the J gene TRBJ1-4, with 7 bases matching TRBD1. V dropped 6 bases and J dropped 5; count of bases not matched to a gene: 6. The length of the CDR3 is 14 residues. Germline V gene data show CDR1 as SNHLY and CDR2 as FYNNEI. The CDR3: CASRTPRGNEKLFF. The CDR3 DNA follows: TGTGCCAGCAGAACTCCCAGGGGGAATGAAAAACTGTTTTTT. The complete variable domain, with remaining parts taken from reference TRBV2 and TRBJ1-4, reads EPEVTQTPSHQVTQMGQEVILRCVPISNHLYFYWYRQILGQKVEFLVSFYNNEISEKSEIFDDQFSVERPDGSNFTLKIRSTKLEDSAMYFCASRTPRGNEKLFFGSGTQLSVL.

The CDR3 DNA follows: TGTGCCAGCAGTTACATGACCGGTGGGTTGAACACTGAAGCTTTCTTT. This encodes CASSYMTGGLNTEAFF. The chain is built from TRBV6-5 and TRBJ1-1, with D unclear. The CDR3 extends over 16 amino acids. Germline CDR1 MNHEY, CDR2 SVGAGI. Trimming took 2 bases from V and 0 from J, leaving 13 bases between them.

A word on this clone: At the DNA level, this CDR3 is encoded by other sequences in the same sample as well. The chain joins TRBV30 to TRBJ1-1; possible D gene TRBD1, 6 bases. V shed 2 bases and J shed 5 bases, with 12 bases lying between them. The length of the CDR3 is 13 residues. The germline CDR1 and CDR2 sequences are GTSNPN and SVGIG (reference sequence). The CDR3 DNA is TGTGCCTGGAGTAGGGGGGCAGGGACTGAAGCTTTCTTT. Its translation: CAWSRGAGTEAFF.

The chain recombines TRBV29-1 with TRBJ1-1; D possibly corresponds to TRBD1 (6 bases). V dropped 7 bases and J dropped 1 base, with 16 bases sitting between them. Germline lookup yields CDR1 SQVTM and CDR2 ANQGSEA. CDR3 length: 14 residues. CDR3 nucleotide sequence: TGCAGCGCCGATCCGGGACATTCGAACACTGAAGCTTTCTTT. Translated, it gives CSADPGHSNTEAFF.

This sequence joins TRBV18 and TRBJ2-5; D call uncertain. V gave up 0 bases and J gave up 4 bases, with 3 bases separating them. The CDR3 contains 12 residues. Germline assignment: CDR1 KGHSH and CDR2 LQKENI. This chain's CDR3 is CASSPPSETQYF. The CDR3 DNA reads as TGTGCCAGCTCACCACCCTCAGAGACCCAGTACTTC.

This clone was seen only once. DNA for the CDR3: TGTGCCAGCAGTAGACAAAGCAATCAGCCCCAGCATTTT. Amino acid sequence: CASSRQSNQPQHF. The chain employs TRBV2 and TRBJ1-5; D is ambiguous. V was pared by 5 bases and J by 1 base, with 6 bases between. Per germline, CDR1 SNHLY and CDR2 FYNNEI. This CDR3 has 13 residues.